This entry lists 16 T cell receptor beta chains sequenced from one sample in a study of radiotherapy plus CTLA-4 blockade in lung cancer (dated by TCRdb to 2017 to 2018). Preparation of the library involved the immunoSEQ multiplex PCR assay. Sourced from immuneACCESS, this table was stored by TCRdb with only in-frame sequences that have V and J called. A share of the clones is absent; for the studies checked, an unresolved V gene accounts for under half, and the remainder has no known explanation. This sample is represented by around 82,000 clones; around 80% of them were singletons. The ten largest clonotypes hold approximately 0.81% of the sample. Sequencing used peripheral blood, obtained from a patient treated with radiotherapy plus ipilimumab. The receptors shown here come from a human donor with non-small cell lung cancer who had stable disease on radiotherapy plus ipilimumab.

The CDR3 DNA is TGTGCCAGCTCACCTTTTCGGACAGGGGGGAGTACAGATACGCAGTATTTT. It encodes CASSPFRTGGSTDTQYF. This rearrangement joins TRBV18 to TRBJ2-3; 10 nucleotides agree with TRBD1. Germline V CDR1 and CDR2: KGHSH, LQKENI. V dropped 3 bases and J dropped 3; count of bases not matched to a gene: 9. The CDR3 is made up of 17 amino acids.

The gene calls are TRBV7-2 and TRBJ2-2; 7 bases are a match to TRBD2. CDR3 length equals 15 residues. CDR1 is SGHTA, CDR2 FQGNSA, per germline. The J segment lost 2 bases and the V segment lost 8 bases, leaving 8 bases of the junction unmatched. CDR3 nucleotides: TGTGCCAGCGGACCGGGACTACAAAACACCGGGGAGCTGTTTTTT. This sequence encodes CASGPGLQNTGELFF.

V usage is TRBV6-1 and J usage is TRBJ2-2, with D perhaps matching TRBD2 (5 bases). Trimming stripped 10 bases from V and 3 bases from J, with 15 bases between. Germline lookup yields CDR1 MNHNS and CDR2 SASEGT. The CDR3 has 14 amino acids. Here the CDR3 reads CAISPGSDTGELFF. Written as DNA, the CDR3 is TGTGCCATCAGCCCGGGGTCAGACACCGGGGAGCTGTTTTTT.

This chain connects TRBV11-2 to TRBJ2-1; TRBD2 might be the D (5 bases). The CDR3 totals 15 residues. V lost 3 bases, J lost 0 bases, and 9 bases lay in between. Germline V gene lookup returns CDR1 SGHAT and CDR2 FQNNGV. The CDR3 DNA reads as TGTGCCAGCAGCTTGGACTCTCCCTCCTACAATGAGCAGTTCTTC. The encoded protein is CASSLDSPSYNEQFF.

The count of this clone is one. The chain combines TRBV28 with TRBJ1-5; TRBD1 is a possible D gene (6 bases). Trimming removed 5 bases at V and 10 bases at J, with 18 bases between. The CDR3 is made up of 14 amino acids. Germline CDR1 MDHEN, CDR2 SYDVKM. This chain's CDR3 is CASSLRGGNRPQHF. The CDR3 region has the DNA TGTGCCAGCAGTCTAAGGGGGGGTAATCGACCCCAGCATTTT.

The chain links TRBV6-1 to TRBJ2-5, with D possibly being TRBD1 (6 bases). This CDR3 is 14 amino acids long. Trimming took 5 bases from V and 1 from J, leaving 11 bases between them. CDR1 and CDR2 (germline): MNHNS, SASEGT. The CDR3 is CASSSRQAQETQYF. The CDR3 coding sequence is TGTGCCAGCAGTTCCCGACAGGCCCAAGAGACCCAGTACTTC.

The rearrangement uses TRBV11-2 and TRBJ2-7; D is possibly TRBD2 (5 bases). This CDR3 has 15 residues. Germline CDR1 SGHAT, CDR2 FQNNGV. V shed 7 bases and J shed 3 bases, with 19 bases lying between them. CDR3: CASTSPSGGYYEQYF. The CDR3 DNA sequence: TGTGCCAGCACCTCCCCCAGCGGCGGCTACTACGAGCAGTACTTC.

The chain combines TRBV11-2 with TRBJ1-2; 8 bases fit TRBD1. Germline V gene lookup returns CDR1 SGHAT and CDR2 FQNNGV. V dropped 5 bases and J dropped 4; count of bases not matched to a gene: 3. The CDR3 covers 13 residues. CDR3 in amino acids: CASSQDRAYGYTF. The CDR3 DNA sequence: TGTGCCAGCAGCCAGGACAGGGCCTATGGCTACACCTTC.

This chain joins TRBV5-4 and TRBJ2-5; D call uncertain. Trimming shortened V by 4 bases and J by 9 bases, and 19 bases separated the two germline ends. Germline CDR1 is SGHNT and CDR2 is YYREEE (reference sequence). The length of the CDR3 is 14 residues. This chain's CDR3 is CASSVSGPSVAQYF. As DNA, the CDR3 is TGTGCCAGCAGCGTCAGTGGTCCTTCAGTCGCCCAGTACTTC.

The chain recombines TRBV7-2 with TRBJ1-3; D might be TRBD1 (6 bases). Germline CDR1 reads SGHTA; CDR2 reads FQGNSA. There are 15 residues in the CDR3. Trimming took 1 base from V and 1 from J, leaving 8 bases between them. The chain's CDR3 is CASSLVGGSGNTIYF. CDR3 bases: TGTGCCAGCAGCTTAGTAGGGGGATCTGGAAACACCATATATTTT.

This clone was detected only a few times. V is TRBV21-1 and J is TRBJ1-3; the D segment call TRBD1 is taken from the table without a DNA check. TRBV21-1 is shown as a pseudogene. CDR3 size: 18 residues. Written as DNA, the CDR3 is TGTGCCAGCAGCAAAGGGGGGCGAGGACAGGGGTATGGAAACACCATATATTTT. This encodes CASSKGGRGQGYGNTIYF.

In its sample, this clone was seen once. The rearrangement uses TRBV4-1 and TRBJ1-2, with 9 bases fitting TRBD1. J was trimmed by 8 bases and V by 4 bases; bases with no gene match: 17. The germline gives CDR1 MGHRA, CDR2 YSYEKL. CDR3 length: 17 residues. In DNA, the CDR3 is TGCGCCAGCAGCCTGGACAGGGGAGTACAAGGTTGGGTGGGCTACACCTTC. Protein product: CASSLDRGVQGWVGYTF.

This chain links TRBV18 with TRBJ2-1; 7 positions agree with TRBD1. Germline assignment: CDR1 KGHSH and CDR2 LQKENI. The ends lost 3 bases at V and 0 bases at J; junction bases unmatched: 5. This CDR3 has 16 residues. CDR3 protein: CASSPETGFSYNEQFF. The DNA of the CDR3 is TGTGCCAGCTCACCGGAGACAGGGTTCTCCTACAATGAGCAGTTCTTC.

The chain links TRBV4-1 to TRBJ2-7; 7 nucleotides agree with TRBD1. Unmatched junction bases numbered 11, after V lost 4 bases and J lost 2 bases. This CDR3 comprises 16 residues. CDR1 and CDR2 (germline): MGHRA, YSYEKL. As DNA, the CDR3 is TGCGCCAGCAGCCTCTCCCCTACAGGGGATACCTACGAGCAGTACTTC. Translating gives CASSLSPTGDTYEQYF.

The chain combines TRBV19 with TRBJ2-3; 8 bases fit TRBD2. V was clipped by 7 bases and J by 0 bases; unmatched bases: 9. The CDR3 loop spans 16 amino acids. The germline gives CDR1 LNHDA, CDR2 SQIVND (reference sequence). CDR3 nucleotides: TGTGCCAGTACGGCCGGGGGGGACCCTAGCACAGATACGCAGTATTTT. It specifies CASTAGGDPSTDTQYF.

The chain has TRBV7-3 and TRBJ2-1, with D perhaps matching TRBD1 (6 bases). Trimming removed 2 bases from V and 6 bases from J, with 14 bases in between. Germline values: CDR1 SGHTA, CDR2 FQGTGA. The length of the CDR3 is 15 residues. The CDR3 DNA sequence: TGTGCCAGCAGCTTACAGCAGGGGCGACTCAATGAGCAGTTCTTC. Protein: CASSLQQGRLNEQFF.